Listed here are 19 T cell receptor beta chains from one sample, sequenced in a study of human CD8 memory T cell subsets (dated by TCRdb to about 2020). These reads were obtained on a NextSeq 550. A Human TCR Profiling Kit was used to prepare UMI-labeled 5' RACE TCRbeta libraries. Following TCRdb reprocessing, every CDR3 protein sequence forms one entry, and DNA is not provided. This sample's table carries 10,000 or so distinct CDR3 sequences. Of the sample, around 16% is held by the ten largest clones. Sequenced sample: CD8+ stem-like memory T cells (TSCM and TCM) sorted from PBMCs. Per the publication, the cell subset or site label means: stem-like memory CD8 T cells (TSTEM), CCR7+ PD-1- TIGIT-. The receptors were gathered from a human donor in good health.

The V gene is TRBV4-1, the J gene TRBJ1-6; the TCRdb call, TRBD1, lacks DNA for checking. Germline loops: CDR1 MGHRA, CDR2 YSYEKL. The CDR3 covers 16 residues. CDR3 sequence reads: CASSSLIDRDHSPLHF.

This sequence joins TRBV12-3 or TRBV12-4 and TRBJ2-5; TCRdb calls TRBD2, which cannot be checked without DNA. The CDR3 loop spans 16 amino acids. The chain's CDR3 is CASSPPGLAGLETQYF.

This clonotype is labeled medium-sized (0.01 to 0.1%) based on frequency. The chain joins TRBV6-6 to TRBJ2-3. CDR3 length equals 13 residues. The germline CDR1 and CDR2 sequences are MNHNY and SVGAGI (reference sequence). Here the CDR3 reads CASSWSNTDTQYF.

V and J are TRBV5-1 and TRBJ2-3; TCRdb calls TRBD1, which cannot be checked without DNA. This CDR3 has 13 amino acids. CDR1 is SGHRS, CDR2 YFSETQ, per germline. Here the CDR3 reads CASRGQGTDTQYF.

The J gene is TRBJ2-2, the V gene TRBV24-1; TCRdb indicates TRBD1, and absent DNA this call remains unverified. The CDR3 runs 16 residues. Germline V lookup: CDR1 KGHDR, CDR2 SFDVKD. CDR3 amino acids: CATSDPGTGIAGELFF.

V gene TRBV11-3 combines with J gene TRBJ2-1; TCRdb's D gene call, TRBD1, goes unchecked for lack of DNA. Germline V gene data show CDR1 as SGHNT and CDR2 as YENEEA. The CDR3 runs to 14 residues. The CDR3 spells CASSRDRGTDEQFF.

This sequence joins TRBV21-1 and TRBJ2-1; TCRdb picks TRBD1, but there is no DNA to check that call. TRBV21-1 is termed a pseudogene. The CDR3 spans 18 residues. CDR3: CASSTKDRLEDTHNEQFF.

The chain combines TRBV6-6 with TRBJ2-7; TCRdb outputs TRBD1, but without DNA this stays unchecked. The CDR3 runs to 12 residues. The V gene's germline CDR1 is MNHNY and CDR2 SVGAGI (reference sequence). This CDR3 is CASRPDSTEQYF.

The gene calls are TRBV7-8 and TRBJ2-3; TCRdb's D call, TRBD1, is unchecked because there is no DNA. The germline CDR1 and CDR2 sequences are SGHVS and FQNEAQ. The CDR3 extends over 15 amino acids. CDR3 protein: CASSSGTGSTDTQYF.

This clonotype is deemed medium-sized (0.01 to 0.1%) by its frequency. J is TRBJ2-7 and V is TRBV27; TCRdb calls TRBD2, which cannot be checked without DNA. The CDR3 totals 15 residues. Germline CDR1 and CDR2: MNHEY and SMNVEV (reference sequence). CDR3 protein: CASSLSGLAGHEQYF.

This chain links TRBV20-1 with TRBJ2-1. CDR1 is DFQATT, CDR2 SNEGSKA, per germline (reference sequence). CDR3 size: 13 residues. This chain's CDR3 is CSLGGRNYNEQFF.

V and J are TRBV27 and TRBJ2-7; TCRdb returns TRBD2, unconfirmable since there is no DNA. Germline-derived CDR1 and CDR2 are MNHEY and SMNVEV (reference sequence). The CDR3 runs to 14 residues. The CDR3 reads CASSLTGSSYEQYF.

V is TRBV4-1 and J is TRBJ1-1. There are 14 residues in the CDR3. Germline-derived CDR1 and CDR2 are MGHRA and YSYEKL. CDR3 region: CASSLSRGRTEAFF.

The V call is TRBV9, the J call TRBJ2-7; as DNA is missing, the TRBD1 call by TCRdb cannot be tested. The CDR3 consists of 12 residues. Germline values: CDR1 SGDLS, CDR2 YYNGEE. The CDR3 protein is CASSGPGPEQYF.

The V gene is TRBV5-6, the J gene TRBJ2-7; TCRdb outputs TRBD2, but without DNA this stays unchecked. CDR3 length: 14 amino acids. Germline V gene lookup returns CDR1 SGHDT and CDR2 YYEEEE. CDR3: CASTWRAGRYEQYF. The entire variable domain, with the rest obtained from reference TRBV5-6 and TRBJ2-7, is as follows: DAGVTQSPTHLIKTRGQQVTLRCSPKSGHDTVSWYQQALGQGPQFIFQYYEEEERQRGNFPDRFSGHQFPNYSSELNVNALLLGDSALYLCASTWRAGRYEQYFGPGTRLTVT.

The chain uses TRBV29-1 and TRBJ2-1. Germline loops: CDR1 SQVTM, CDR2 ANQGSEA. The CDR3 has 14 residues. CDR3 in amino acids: CSVIRESTYNEQFF.

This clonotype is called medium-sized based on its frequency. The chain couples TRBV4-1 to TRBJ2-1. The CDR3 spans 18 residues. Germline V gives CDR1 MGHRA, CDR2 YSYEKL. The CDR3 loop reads CASSQGRRYDSSYNEQFF.

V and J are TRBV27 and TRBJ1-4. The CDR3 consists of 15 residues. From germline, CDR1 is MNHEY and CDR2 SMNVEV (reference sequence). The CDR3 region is CASSSYLATNEKLFF. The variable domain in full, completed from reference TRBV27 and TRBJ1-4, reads EAQVTQNPRYLITVTGKKLTVTCSQNMNHEYMSWYRQDPGLGLRQIYYSMNVEVTDKGDVPEGYKVSRKEKRNFPLILESPSPNQTSLYFCASSSYLATNEKLFFGSGTQLSVL.

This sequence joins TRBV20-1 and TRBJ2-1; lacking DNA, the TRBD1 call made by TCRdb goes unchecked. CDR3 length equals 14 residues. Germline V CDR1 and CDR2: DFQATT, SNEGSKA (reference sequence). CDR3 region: CSARDGGGYNEQFF.